Listed here are 24 T cell receptor beta chains from one sample, sequenced in a study of Tregs in tolerant kidney transplant recipients. TCRdb keeps only in-frame clones here, not all; method: immunoSEQ multiplex PCR. The sample lists approximately 90,000 clones; around nine tenths were seen once. Sequenced input: CD8+ T cells from blood. The receptors shown here come from a human donor in good health.

The rearrangement uses TRBV11-2 and TRBJ2-7; the D is unclear. Trimming left V 5 bases short and J 5 bases short, with 10 bases between. Per the germline V gene, CDR1 is SGHAT and CDR2 is FQNNGV. CDR3 size: 12 residues. The DNA for the CDR3 is TGTGCCAGCAGCCGGTCTCTTGACGAGCAGTACTTC. It translates to CASSRSLDEQYF.

The chain links TRBV5-6 to TRBJ2-2; TRBD1 agrees at 9 bases. Per the germline V gene, CDR1 is SGHDT and CDR2 is YYEEEE. The CDR3 contains 15 residues. Trimming at V came to 6 bases and at J to 3 bases, leaving 6 bases not matched to a gene. CDR3 nucleotide sequence: TGTGCCAGCAACCTCGGGACAGGGTACACCGGGGAGCTGTTTTTT. Its protein is CASNLGTGYTGELFF. The full variable domain, rest sourced from reference TRBV5-6 and TRBJ2-2, is DAGVTQSPTHLIKTRGQQVTLRCSPKSGHDTVSWYQQALGQGPQFIFQYYEEEERQRGNFPDRFSGHQFPNYSSELNVNALLLGDSALYLCASNLGTGYTGELFFGEGSRLTVL.

Many counts were recorded for this clone. The chain has TRBV6-4 and TRBJ2-3; a possible D gene is TRBD2 (5 bases). The CDR3 has 16 amino acids. From germline, CDR1 is MRHNA and CDR2 SNTAGT. V gave up 2 bases and J gave up 2 bases, with 14 bases separating them. The CDR3 loop is CASSDEEASHTDTQYF. The CDR3 DNA reads TGTGCCAGCAGTGACGAGGAGGCTAGCCACACAGATACGCAGTATTTT.

The chain joins TRBV7-9 to TRBJ2-5; D may match TRBD1 or TRBD2 (6 bases each). V lost 1 base and J 3 bases, leaving 18 bases between the germline ends. Germline loops: CDR1 SEHNR, CDR2 FQNEAQ (reference sequence). The CDR3 is made up of 17 amino acids. The CDR3 nucleotides are TGTGCCAGCAGCTTAGGGGGGGCAGAACTTAGGAAAGAGACCCAGTACTTC. Translating it yields CASSLGGAELRKETQYF.

The V and J genes are TRBV5-5 and TRBJ2-5; 12 bases line up with TRBD2. The CDR3 is 14 amino acids. V shed 8 bases, J shed 3 bases, and the junction held 5 bases outside the gene matches. CDR1 SGHKS and CDR2 YYEKEE come from the germline V gene (reference sequence). In DNA, the CDR3 is TGTGCCAGTCTTCGGACTAGCGGGGAAGAGACCCAGTACTTC. Translated: CASLRTSGEETQYF.

The chain recombines TRBV27 with TRBJ2-3; D remains unclear. This CDR3 is 12 amino acids long. V lost 3 bases and J 4 bases, leaving 5 bases between the germline ends. From germline, CDR1 is MNHEY and CDR2 SMNVEV (reference sequence). As DNA, the CDR3 is TGTGCCAGCAGTTTGCATTCAGATACGCAGTATTTT. Translated, it gives CASSLHSDTQYF.

As DNA, the CDR3 is TGTGCCAGCAGTTACGGAGGGTATGTGGACAATGAGCAGTTCTTC. Residues: CASSYGGYVDNEQFF. The rearrangement joins TRBV6-6 to TRBJ2-1, with D possibly TRBD2 on 6 matching bases. Trimming removed 2 bases from V and 5 bases from J, with 13 bases in between. The germline V gene has CDR1 MNHNY and CDR2 SVGAGI (reference sequence). The CDR3 is 15 amino acids.

This clone was seen only once. The chain combines TRBV15 with TRBJ2-1, with TRBD2 matching over 8 bases. Germline V gene lookup returns CDR1 LNHNV and CDR2 YYDKDF (reference sequence). V shed 1 base, J shed 9 bases, and the junction held 5 bases outside the gene matches. The CDR3 is 14 residues long. For the CDR3, the DNA is TGTGCCACCAGCAGAGCGAGCGGGAGTCCTGAGCAGTTCTTC. Its protein is CATSRASGSPEQFF.

A word on this clone: The same CDR3 arises from other DNA sequences in this sample as well. The chain combines TRBV27 with TRBJ2-7, with 7 bases identical to TRBD2. V lost 3 bases, J lost 1 base, and 0 bases stayed unmatched. The CDR3 has 13 amino acids. The germline V gene encodes CDR1 MNHEY and CDR2 SMNVEV (reference sequence). The DNA for the CDR3 is TGTGCCAGCAGTTTCGGGGGGTCCTACGAGCAGTACTTC. It translates to CASSFGGSYEQYF.

The rearrangement uses TRBV10-3 and TRBJ2-1, with 10 bases identical to TRBD2. The trim removed 4 bases at V and 5 bases at J, leaving 2 bases unmatched. Per germline, CDR1 ENHRY and CDR2 SYGVKD. The CDR3 has 14 residues. CDR3 protein: CAISGLAGDNEQFF. The CDR3 DNA follows: TGTGCCATCAGTGGGCTAGCGGGGGACAATGAGCAGTTCTTC.

This clone was seen only once. The same CDR3 arises from other DNA sequences in this sample as well. The CDR3 loop reads CSARGTYEQYF. The CDR3 bases are TGCAGTGCTAGAGGTACCTACGAGCAGTACTTC. The J gene is TRBJ2-7, the V gene TRBV20-1; unclear D gene. Germline assignment: CDR1 DFQATT and CDR2 SNEGSKA (reference sequence). This CDR3 is built from 11 residues. V lost 1 base, J lost 2 bases, and 3 bases lay in between.

V is TRBV4-1 and J is TRBJ2-2, with 9 bases fitting TRBD2. Germline V gene lookup returns CDR1 MGHRA and CDR2 YSYEKL. J gave up 3 bases and V 0 bases, and 5 bases lay outside the gene matches. CDR3 length: 17 residues. CDR3 residues: CASSQDSGGFYTGELFF. The CDR3 coding sequence is TGCGCCAGCAGCCAAGATAGCGGGGGATTTTACACCGGGGAGCTGTTTTTT.

The chain employs TRBV19 and TRBJ1-1; no clear D gene. Germline-derived CDR1 and CDR2 are LNHDA and SQIVND (reference sequence). This CDR3 is built from 15 residues. V lost 2 bases and J lost 1, with 11 bases in between. Written as DNA, the CDR3 is TGTGCCAGTAGTATAATAAGGCGGTGGAACACTGAAGCTTTCTTT. Protein: CASSIIRRWNTEAFF.

This chain uses TRBV29-1 with TRBJ2-5; tentatively, D is TRBD1 (6 bases). The V gene lost 6 bases and the J gene lost 4 bases, with 15 bases spanning the gap. Germline CDR1 SQVTM, CDR2 ANQGSEA. The CDR3 covers 13 residues. CDR3 protein: CSVRPDSRETQYF. The CDR3 region has the DNA TGCAGCGTCCGACCGGACAGCCGAGAGACCCAGTACTTC.

This chain uses TRBV6-6 with TRBJ2-5; 7 positions agree with TRBD2. Looked up from germline, CDR1 is MNHNY and CDR2 is SVGAGI (reference sequence). This CDR3 is built from 16 residues. Trimming removed 2 bases from V and 7 bases from J; junction bases left unmatched: 13. CDR3 amino acids: CASSYTWLAVGGTQYF. The CDR3 bases are TGTGCCAGCAGTTACACGTGGCTAGCGGTCGGCGGGACCCAGTACTTC.

This clone was detected only once. The rearrangement uses TRBV4-1 and TRBJ2-5; 11 bases match TRBD2. The CDR3 runs 16 residues. CDR1 is MGHRA and CDR2 is YSYEKL in the germline V gene. V lost 2 bases, J lost 5 bases, and 7 bases stayed unmatched. In DNA, the CDR3 is TGCGCCAGCAGCCAACATAGCGGGGGGGCTGGGGAGACCCAGTACTTC. Its protein product is CASSQHSGGAGETQYF.

The chain couples TRBV7-6 to TRBJ1-5, with 9 bases aligning to TRBD1. J lost 4 bases, V lost 1 base, and 5 bases had no gene match. CDR3 length equals 16 residues. In germline, CDR1 is SGHVS, CDR2 FNYEAQ. This chain's CDR3 is CASSLGTGATNQPQHF. As DNA, the CDR3 is TGTGCCAGCAGCTTAGGGACAGGGGCCACTAATCAGCCCCAGCATTTT. The full variable domain, completed using reference TRBV7-6 and TRBJ1-5, is GAGVSQSPRYKVTKRGQDVALRCDPISGHVSLYWYRQALGQGPEFLTYFNYEAQQDKSGLPNDRFSAERPEGSISTLTIQRTEQRDSAMYRCASSLGTGATNQPQHFGDGTRLSIL.

This clone was detected once. The rearrangement uses TRBV19 and TRBJ1-2; D not certain. Trimming shortened V by 4 bases and J by 4 bases, and 16 bases separated the two germline ends. The CDR3 is 15 amino acids. Germline CDR1 LNHDA, CDR2 SQIVND (reference sequence). The CDR3 sequence is CASSTANPGLYGYTF. The CDR3 region has the DNA TGTGCCAGTAGTACAGCGAATCCTGGACTCTATGGCTACACCTTC.

The V and J genes are TRBV5-1 and TRBJ2-3; 9 bases are shared with TRBD2. This CDR3 is built from 16 residues. Germline lookup yields CDR1 SGHRS and CDR2 YFSETQ. J gave up 3 bases and V 3 bases, and 8 bases lay outside the gene matches. The CDR3 DNA reads as TGCGCCAGCAGCTCGACTAGCGGCAGGGGGACAGATACGCAGTATTTT. Translating gives CASSSTSGRGTDTQYF.

This chain joins TRBV21-1 and TRBJ1-1; TRBD1, the table's D call, lacks a check against the DNA. TRBV21-1 is annotated as a pseudogene. CDR3 size: 17 residues. This chain's CDR3 is CASSTVDRGRKFTEAFF. CDR3 in DNA: TGTGCCAGCAGCACAGTAGACAGGGGGCGAAAGTTCACTGAAGCTTTCTTT.

This clone was counted a single time. The chain couples TRBV7-8 to TRBJ2-7, with TRBD1 identical over 8 bases. There are 15 residues in the CDR3. Germline V gives CDR1 SGHVS, CDR2 FQNEAQ. V lost 2 bases, J lost 4 bases, and 7 bases stayed unmatched. The CDR3 DNA sequence: TGTGCCAGCAGCTTAACTCGCCAGGGGGCATACGAGCAGTACTTC. Its protein is CASSLTRQGAYEQYF.

Here the CDR3 DNA reads TGTGCCAGCAGCTTAAGCGGGGGAAACTCCTACAATGAGCAGTTCTTC. It encodes CASSLSGGNSYNEQFF. This chain uses TRBV7-2 with TRBJ2-1, with TRBD2 identical over 8 bases. V dropped 2 bases and J dropped 0; count of bases not matched to a gene: 3. Germline V CDR1 and CDR2: SGHTA, FQGNSA. CDR3 size: 16 residues.

The genes are TRBV5-4 and TRBJ2-3; possibly TRBD1 or TRBD2 for D (5 bases each). This CDR3 region has 14 residues. Germline V gene data show CDR1 as SGHNT and CDR2 as YYREEE (reference sequence). V was trimmed by 0 bases and J by 2 bases, leaving 7 bases between them. This CDR3 is CASSLGGSTDTQYF. CDR3 DNA: TGTGCCAGCAGCTTGGGGGGGTCCACAGATACGCAGTATTTT.

The chain joins TRBV19 to TRBJ1-2; 7 bases fit TRBD1. V shed 6 bases and J 4 bases; nucleotides not matched to a gene: 5. CDR1 and CDR2 (germline): LNHDA, SQIVND (reference sequence). This CDR3 region has 13 residues. CDR3 nucleotides: TGTGCCAGTAGCCGGGACAGCCTCTATGGCTACACCTTC. It encodes CASSRDSLYGYTF.